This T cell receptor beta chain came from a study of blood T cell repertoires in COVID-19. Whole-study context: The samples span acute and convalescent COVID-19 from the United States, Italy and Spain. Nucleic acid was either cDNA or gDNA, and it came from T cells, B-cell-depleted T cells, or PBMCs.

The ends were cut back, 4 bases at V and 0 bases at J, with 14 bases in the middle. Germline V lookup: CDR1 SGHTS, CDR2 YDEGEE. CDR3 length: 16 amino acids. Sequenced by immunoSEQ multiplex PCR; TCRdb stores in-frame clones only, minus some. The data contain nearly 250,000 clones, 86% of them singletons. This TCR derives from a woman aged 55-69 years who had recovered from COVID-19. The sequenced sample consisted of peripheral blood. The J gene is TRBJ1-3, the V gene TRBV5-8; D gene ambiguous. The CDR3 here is CASSIEGARSGNTIYF. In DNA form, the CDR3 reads TGTGCCAGCAGCATCGAGGGAGCCCGCTCTGGAAACACCATATATTTT. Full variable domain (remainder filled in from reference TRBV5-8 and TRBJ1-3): EAGVTQSPTHLIKTRGQQATLRCSPISGHTSVYWYQQALGLGLQFLLWYDEGEERNRGNFPPRFSGRQFPNYSSELNVNALELEDSALYLCASSIEGARSGNTIYFGEGSWLTVV.